This T cell receptor beta chain was captured by sequencing in a study of T cells after yellow fever vaccination. Broader study findings: Researchers report a weaker secondary response that nonetheless peaked faster, day 5 versus 15. Boosting was followed by the reappearance of most primary-vaccination clones (around 95% CD4, about 88% CD8).

Template-switching 5'RACE yielded the TCR cDNA; a universal primer site and UMIs were added in the process. Each CDR3 protein gets one entry after TCRdb re-called the 5' RACE reads with MiXCR. The sample gives 50,000 or so distinct CDR3 sequences, less than 9% of which show up once; 28% is in the top ten. This CDR3 spans 13 amino acids. The V segment lost 1 base and the J segment 8 bases; nucleotides outside the gene matches: 3. From germline, CDR1 is DFQATT and CDR2 SNEGSKA (reference sequence). This clonotype appeared many times. Its antigen is as yet unknown. The sample consisted of CD8+ T cells sorted from PBMCs, taken approximately 16 days after the first yellow fever vaccination. This receptor was obtained from a man aged 18 to 35 who received the YFV17D yellow fever vaccine. The V call is TRBV20-1, the J call TRBJ2-1; 9 bases agree with TRBD1. CDR3 in DNA: TGCAGTGCTAGAGTGGGGACAGGGTATGAGCAGTTCTTC. Protein product: CSARVGTGYEQFF.